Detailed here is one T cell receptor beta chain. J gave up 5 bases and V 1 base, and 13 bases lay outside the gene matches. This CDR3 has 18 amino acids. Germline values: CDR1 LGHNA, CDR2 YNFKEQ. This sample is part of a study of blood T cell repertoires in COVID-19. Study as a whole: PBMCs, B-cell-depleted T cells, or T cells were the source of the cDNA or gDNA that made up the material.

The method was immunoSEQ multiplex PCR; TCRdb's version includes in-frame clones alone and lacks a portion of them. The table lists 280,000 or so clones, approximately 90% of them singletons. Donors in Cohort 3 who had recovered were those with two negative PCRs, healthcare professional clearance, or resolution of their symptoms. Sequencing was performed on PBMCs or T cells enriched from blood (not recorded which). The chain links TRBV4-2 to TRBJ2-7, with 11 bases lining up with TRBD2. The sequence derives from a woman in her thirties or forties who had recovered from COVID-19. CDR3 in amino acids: CASSQGWVAGGPRDEQYF. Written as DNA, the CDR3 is TGTGCCAGCAGCCAAGGCTGGGTAGCGGGAGGGCCCAGGGACGAGCAGTACTTC.